The clone carrying this T cell receptor (beta chain) occurred a few times. Its target is not known. The sample comes from a study of metastatic and nonmetastatic thyroid tumors. Background on the study: Comparative analysis of repertoires was undertaken across blood and tumor or nodule tissue obtained from malignant and benign thyroid patients. General observations from the study: Benign nodules reportedly had significantly lower TCR beta diversity than malignant thyroid tumors in blood and tumor.

V was clipped by 0 bases and J by 9 bases, with 12 bases between them. The CDR3 covers 13 residues. Germline V gene data show CDR1 as DFQATT and CDR2 as SNEGSKA (reference sequence). There were no patients who had received any treatment before thyroid surgery. Authors' analysis steps: Between-group CDR3 differences, defined by clinicopathological status, yielded a distant-metastasis classifier for papillary thyroid cancer. TCRdb re-analyzed the PCR reads using MiXCR. The V and J calls follow TCRdb's processing rather than the paper's. Of some 28,000 clones listed, 15% to 20% are singletons. The sequence was collected from a female donor with papillary thyroid cancer or a benign thyroid nodule (not recorded which). Some clones in this sample may be carry-over from other donors' samples. Sequenced sample: blood. The chain links TRBV20-1 to TRBJ1-5; D call uncertain. CDR3 sequence reads: CSARDRGQTPQHF. CDR3 DNA sequence: TGCAGTGCTAGAGATCGCGGGCAGACGCCCCAGCATTTT.